This is a list of T cell receptor beta chains from one sample in a study of cytomegalovirus exposure and HLA in healthy donors. Measured with immunoSEQ multiplex PCR; TCRdb has only the in-frame clones, and not every one. Here the sample spans approximately 190,000 clones, 84% being singletons. The sequencing sample was made of PBMCs. The source is a woman aged 50 to 65 in good health and CMV-seropositive. Both conserved end residues are part of each CDR3. The D gene is left open where the match is weak. Expanded clones are given a class, and other clones once, few, many or no size at all.

TRBJ1-5,TRBV28,-,-,CASSSPGSSNQPQHF,TGTGCCAGCAGTTCCCCCGGGTCTAGTAATCAGCCCCAGCATTTT
TRBJ2-7,TRBV11-3,TRBD1,-,CASSLDDRELLYEQYF,TGTGCCAGCAGCTTAGATGACAGGGAACTACTCTACGAGCAGTACTTC
TRBJ2-3,TRBV7-9,-,-,CSSSLVVDTQYF,TGTTCCAGCAGCTTAGTCGTAGATACGCAGTATTTT
TRBJ2-3,TRBV11-3,TRBD1,-,CASSLASGGGSTDTQYF,TGTGCCAGCAGCTTAGCCTCAGGGGGTGGTAGCACAGATACGCAGTATTTT
TRBJ1-1,TRBV19,-,-,CASSIYTGLVNTEAFF,TGTGCCAGTAGTATCTACACGGGACTGGTGAACACTGAAGCTTTCTTT
TRBJ2-5,TRBV9,-,once,CASSVGPGGGETQYF,TGTGCCAGCAGCGTGGGCCCCGGGGGTGGGGAGACCCAGTACTTC
TRBJ2-7,TRBV6-1,TRBD2,-,CASGTSGGYEQYF,TGTGCCAGCGGGACTAGCGGGGGCTACGAGCAGTACTTC
TRBJ2-1,TRBV11-2,-,-,CASSLDRGGSYNEQFF,TGTGCCAGCAGCTTAGATAGAGGGGGCTCCTACAATGAGCAGTTCTTC
TRBJ1-3,TRBV28,-,-,CASSLLQGLGTIYF,TGTGCCAGCAGTTTACTACAGGGATTAGGCACCATATATTTT
TRBJ1-6,TRBV27,-,-,CASSLWADNSPLHF,TGTGCCAGCAGTTTATGGGCAGATAATTCACCCCTCCACTTT
TRBJ2-7,TRBV4-2,TRBD2,-,CASSRGLAGRGQYF,TGTGCCAGCAGCCGGGGACTAGCGGGGAGGGGGCAGTACTTC
TRBJ1-5,TRBV6-6,TRBD1,few,CASSWPRDRDQPQHF,TGTGCCAGCAGTTGGCCCCGGGACAGGGATCAGCCCCAGCATTTT
TRBJ2-1,TRBV7-9,TRBD2,once,CASIKTSGDFNEQFF,TGTGCCAGCATCAAGACTAGCGGGGACTTCAATGAGCAGTTCTTC
TRBJ2-7,TRBV7-9,-,-,CASSSVGGYEQYF,TGTGCCAGCAGCTCAGTAGGGGGCTACGAGCAGTACTTC
TRBJ2-7,TRBV5-5,-,few,CASKLQGDDEQYF,TGTGCCAGCAAACTTCAGGGTGACGACGAGCAGTACTTC
TRBJ2-3,TRBV19,TRBD2,-,CASSIQAGYTDTQYF,TGTGCCAGTAGTATTCAAGCGGGGTACACAGATACGCAGTATTTT
TRBJ1-5,TRBV19,TRBD1,-,CASKGAVAGVRDSNQPQHF,TGTGCCAGTAAGGGGGCGGTGGCAGGAGTCCGGGATAGCAATCAGCCCCAGCATTTT
TRBJ2-3,TRBV13,TRBD2,-,CASSPRLAGGRSDTQYF,TGTGCCAGCAGCCCCCGCCTAGCGGGGGGCCGGTCAGATACGCAGTATTTT
TRBJ2-2,TRBV19,TRBD2,-,CASRREGTGELFF,TGTGCCAGTAGACGGGAGGGGACCGGGGAGCTGTTTTTT
TRBJ2-7,TRBV6-5,TRBD2,-,CASTLAPTYGQYF,TGTGCCAGCACACTAGCGCCGACCTACGGGCAGTACTTC
TRBJ1-5,TRBV6-5,-,once,CASSYSRDQPQHF,TGTGCCAGCAGTTACTCGAGGGATCAGCCCCAGCATTTT
TRBJ1-1,TRBV2,-,-,CASSEEGRGAFF,TGTGCCAGCAGTGAGGAGGGTCGGGGAGCTTTCTTT
TRBJ2-2,TRBV6-9,-,few,CASRIRFTGELFF,TGTGCCAGCAGAATCCGGTTCACCGGGGAGCTGTTTTTT
TRBJ1-1,TRBV7-9,TRBD1,-,CASSSTGGEDTEAFF,TGTGCCAGCAGCTCAACAGGGGGCGAGGACACTGAAGCTTTCTTT
TRBJ1-2,TRBV5-4,TRBD1,once,CASSKDRGLYGYTF,TGTGCCAGCAGCAAGGACAGGGGCCTTTATGGCTACACCTTC
TRBJ2-2,TRBV29-1,-,-,CSVQTRSGTGELFF,TGCAGCGTTCAGACCCGGAGCGGCACCGGGGAGCTGTTTTTT
TRBJ2-1,TRBV5-1,TRBD1,-,CASSSGQVSYNEQFF,TGCGCCAGCAGCTCGGGACAGGTCTCCTACAATGAGCAGTTCTTC
TRBJ2-5,TRBV7-3,TRBD2,-,CASSLGGGETQYF,TGTGCCAGCAGCCTTGGCGGGGGTGAGACCCAGTACTTC
TRBJ1-1,TRBV7-3,-,-,CASTSQRTEKAFF,TGTGCCAGCACCTCACAGAGAACAGAAAAAGCTTTCTTT
TRBJ1-2,TRBV18,TRBD1,once,CASSPIPGTGGGSNYGYTF,TGTGCCAGCTCGCCCATCCCCGGGACAGGGGGCGGGTCCAACTATGGCTACACCTTC
TRBJ2-7,TRBV30,-,few,CAWARGSLGEQYF,TGTGCCTGGGCCCGAGGGTCCTTGGGTGAGCAGTACTTC
TRBJ2-1,TRBV6-5,TRBD2,-,CASRPTGGMNNEQFF,TGTGCCAGCAGACCAACCGGGGGGATGAACAATGAGCAGTTCTTC
TRBJ1-6,TRBV6-5,-,-,CASSYSQGPNSPLHF,TGTGCCAGCAGTTACTCCCAGGGGCCTAATTCACCCCTCCACTTT
TRBJ1-6,TRBV5-4,-,-,CASSLAAAGNNSPLHF,TGTGCCAGCAGCTTGGCAGCGGCAGGCAATAATTCACCCCTCCACTTT
TRBJ1-1,TRBV12-5,-,-,CASAPAPGNTEAFF,TGTGCTAGTGCCCCCGCGCCCGGGAACACTGAAGCTTTCTTT
TRBJ2-2,TRBV25-1,-,-,CASSERHEHRGAVF,TGTGCCAGCAGTGAGAGGCATGAACACCGGGGAGCTGTTTTT
TRBJ2-2,TRBV6-6,TRBD1,-,CASKSDRGQTGELFF,TGTGCCAGCAAAAGCGACAGGGGGCAGACCGGGGAGCTGTTTTTT
TRBJ2-1,TRBV27,TRBD1,-,CASSPYRTGNQNEQFF,TGTGCCAGCAGTCCTTACCGGACAGGGAACCAAAATGAGCAGTTCTTC
TRBJ2-3,TRBV5-1,TRBD1,few,CASSAEQGADTQYF,TGCGCCAGCAGCGCAGAGCAGGGGGCAGATACGCAGTATTTT
TRBJ2-3,TRBV2,-,-,CASRAQADTQYF,TGTGCCAGCAGGGCTCAGGCGGATACGCAGTATTTT
TRBJ1-3,TRBV5-1,-,-,CASSLNSGAGNTIYF,TGCGCCAGCAGCTTGAATTCAGGGGCCGGAAACACCATATATTTT
TRBJ2-5,TRBV6-6,TRBD2,-,CASSPRGGPETQYF,TGTGCCAGCAGTCCGCGGGGGGGCCCGGAGACCCAGTACTTC
TRBJ1-1,TRBV9,TRBD1,-,CASSAPGTGGLSTEAFF,TGTGCCAGCAGCGCCCCCGGGACAGGGGGCTTGAGCACTGAAGCTTTCTTT